This T cell receptor (beta chain) is from a study of T cells in women clearing cervical HPV infection (dated by TCRdb to about 2018). Regarding the study in general: The cases were about 23 women with histologically confirmed HPV16-related CIN3 or worse, and 2 of those women had invasive cancers. The approximately 23 controls were women who cleared a single incident HPV16 infection within 12 months without developing precancer or cancer. Blood from cases was collected at the visit at which the lesion was first identified, whereas blood from controls was collected once infection was no longer detected. For cases, the median interval between lesion detection and blood sampling was over 130 days, with an interquartile range of about 80 to 210 days. Since HLA typing was available for only a few women, HLA type could not be ruled out as a confounder. Nested within Costa Rica's Guanacaste HPV Natural History Study, an exploratory proof-of-principle case-control study compared TCR repertoires across cervical HPV16 outcomes. Cases were matched to controls by age within five years and by the year the sample was collected. A median age of about 30 years was observed in cases versus approximately 40 in controls, and no significant differences in baseline characteristics were found. In the parent cohort, around 9,500 women aged 18 or older were enrolled in Guanacaste, Costa Rica, during about 1993 to 1994 and were followed for seven years. Five blinded duplicates per group were added as quality controls, giving 60 or so samples: 50 or so participants and 10 replicates. Findings and caveats that apply to the study as a whole: TRBV6-7 relative abundance was lower in cases than in controls (about 0.099% versus 0.17%; Bonferroni P = 0.0008). T-cell numbers per sample were unknown, so richness differences could reflect varying T-cell content rather than repertoire biology. The cross-sectional design could not show whether the associations came before the infection or were a result of it, and neither effector/memory subsets nor HPV-specific T cells were isolated. By combining richness with V gene abundances, random forest classifiers separated cases from controls with an estimated AUC of 0.75 to 0.85. Across sequencing depths, CIN3+ cases showed significantly higher TCR repertoire richness than controls, but evenness did not differ between the groups.

TCR beta CDR3 regions were amplified by multiplex PCR from an average of approximately 1,200 ng genomic DNA per sample using the immunoSEQ assay. To correct primer bias, the assay used a complete synthetic TCR repertoire to set an amplification baseline. Amplicons were sequenced on the Illumina platform. In the original analysis: Error correction of the sequences involved clustering with frequency ratios plus a modified nearest-neighbor algorithm, after which the sequences were analyzed in the immunoSEQ Analyzer using IMGT gene definitions. At each rarefaction depth, TCR richness and evenness were averaged across 20 rarefaction repeats, and any sample with fewer sequences than the depth was left out. Relative abundances of V, D and J genes were compared between groups using Wilcoxon rank sum tests, with FDR correction applied. An intraclass correlation of around 96% for TCR richness and an average of roughly 76% across about 66 gene segments were obtained from the blinded duplicates. The source is immuneACCESS, and TCRdb retained only in-frame sequences with V and J called. Part of the clones is not carried over; for the studies checked, unresolved V genes explain less than half of this, and the remainder is unexplained. Clonal size and the V and J genes are those of that table, whereas D and trimming came from the DNA. This sample's records show fewer than 35,000 clones. Clones ranked in the top ten supply under 5% of the sample.

As encoded in the germline V gene, CDR1 is MDHEN while CDR2 is SYDVKM. The V end loses 3 bases and the J end loses 4 bases, and a stretch of 13 bases separates them. Including the terminal cysteine and phenylalanine, the CDR3 comprises 15 residues. The 36 bases shown cover part of the CDR3, and their frame starts at base 1. A note on this clone: There is no known antigen for this receptor. The CDR3 end is not reached by the read, which stops 3 residues before it; the germline J gene fills it in.

Every participant had a single incident cervical HPV16 infection, and women with prevalent HPV16 infections were excluded. Cervical HPV DNA was detected with MY09/MY11 PCR, and genotyping was done with dot-blot hybridization. Fifteen mL of heparinized blood were centrifuged, and the buffy coat was split into aliquots, frozen at -30 degrees C, and then kept at -80 degrees C. Genomic DNA was extracted from buffy coat specimens using QIAGEN kits. Sequencing was done on a sample of blood buffy coat. The clonotype was recovered from a woman aged 18 to 75 with a cervical HPV16 infection that either progressed to CIN3+ or cleared (not recorded which). This sequence uses TRBV28 and TRBJ2-1; the D segment cannot be called with confidence. CDR3 DNA, as far as it was read: TGTGCCAGCAGTTTGGAGCTAAGGGTATACAATGAG. This translates into CASSLELRVYNE. The full CDR3 protein reads CASSLELRVYNEQFF.